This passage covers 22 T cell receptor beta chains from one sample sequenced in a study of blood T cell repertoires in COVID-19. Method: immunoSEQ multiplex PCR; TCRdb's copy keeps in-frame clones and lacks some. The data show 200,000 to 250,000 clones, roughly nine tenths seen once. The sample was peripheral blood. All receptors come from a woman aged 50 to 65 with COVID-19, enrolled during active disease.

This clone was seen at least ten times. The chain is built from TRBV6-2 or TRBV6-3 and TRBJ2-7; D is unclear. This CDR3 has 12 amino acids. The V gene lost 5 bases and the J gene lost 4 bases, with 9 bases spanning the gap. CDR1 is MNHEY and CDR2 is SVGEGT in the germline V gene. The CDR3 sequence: CASSLPVYEQYF. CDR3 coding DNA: TGTGCCAGCAGTCTACCCGTTTACGAGCAGTACTTC.

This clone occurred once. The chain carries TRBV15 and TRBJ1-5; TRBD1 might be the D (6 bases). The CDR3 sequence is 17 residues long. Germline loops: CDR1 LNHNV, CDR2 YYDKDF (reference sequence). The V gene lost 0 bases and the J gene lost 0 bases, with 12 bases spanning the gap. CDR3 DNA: TGTGCCACCAGCAGAGAGCCCAGGGGCCCTAGCAATCAGCCCCAGCATTTT. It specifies CATSREPRGPSNQPQHF. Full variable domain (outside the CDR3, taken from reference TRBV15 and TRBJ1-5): DAMVIQNPRYQVTQFGKPVTLSCSQTLNHNVMYWYQQKSSQAPKLLFHYYDKDFNNEADTPDNFQSRRPNTSFCFLDIRSPGLGDTAMYLCATSREPRGPSNQPQHFGDGTRLSIL.

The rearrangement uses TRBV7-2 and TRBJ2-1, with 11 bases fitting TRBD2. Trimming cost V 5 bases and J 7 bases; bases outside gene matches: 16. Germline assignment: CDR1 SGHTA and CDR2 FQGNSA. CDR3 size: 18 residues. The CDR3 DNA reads TGTGCCAGCAGCCTTCTCCTTGGGGTAGCGGGGGGGCGAAATGAGCAGTTCTTC. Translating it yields CASSLLLGVAGGRNEQFF.

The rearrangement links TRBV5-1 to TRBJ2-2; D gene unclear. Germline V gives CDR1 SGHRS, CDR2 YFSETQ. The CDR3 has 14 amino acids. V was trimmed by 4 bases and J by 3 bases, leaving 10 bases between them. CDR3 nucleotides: TGCGCCAGCAGCCGGCATCGGGACACCGGGGAGCTGTTTTTT. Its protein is CASSRHRDTGELFF. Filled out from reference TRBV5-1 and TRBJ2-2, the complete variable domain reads KAGVTQTPRYLIKTRGQQVTLSCSPISGHRSVSWYQQTPGQGLQFLFEYFSETQRNKGNFPGRFSGRQFSNSRSEMNVSTLELGDSALYLCASSRHRDTGELFFGEGSRLTVL.

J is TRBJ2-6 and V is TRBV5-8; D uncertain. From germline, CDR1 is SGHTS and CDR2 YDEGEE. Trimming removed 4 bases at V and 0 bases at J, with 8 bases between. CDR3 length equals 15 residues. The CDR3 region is CASSRRSSGANVLTF. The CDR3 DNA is TGTGCCAGCAGCCGAAGGAGCTCTGGGGCCAACGTCCTGACTTTC.

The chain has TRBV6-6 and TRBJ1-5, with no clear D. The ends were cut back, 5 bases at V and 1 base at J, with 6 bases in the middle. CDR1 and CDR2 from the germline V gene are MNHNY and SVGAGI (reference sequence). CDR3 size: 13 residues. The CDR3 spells CASSPVSNQPQHF. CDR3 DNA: TGTGCCAGCAGTCCCGTGAGCAATCAGCCCCAGCATTTT.

The CDR3 spells CASSLGGHSNQPQHF. The DNA for the CDR3 is TGCGCCAGCAGCTTGGGGGGGCATAGCAATCAGCCCCAGCATTTT. This chain uses TRBV5-1 with TRBJ1-5; tentative D call: TRBD1 (6 bases). The CDR3 is 15 amino acids. V was pared by 0 bases and J by 0 bases, with 7 bases between. Germline CDR1 SGHRS, CDR2 YFSETQ.

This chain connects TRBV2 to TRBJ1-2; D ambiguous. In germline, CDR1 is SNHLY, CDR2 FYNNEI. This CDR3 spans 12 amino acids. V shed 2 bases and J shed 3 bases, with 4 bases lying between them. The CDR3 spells CASSETDYGYTF. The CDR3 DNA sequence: TGTGCCAGCAGTGAAACTGACTATGGCTACACCTTC. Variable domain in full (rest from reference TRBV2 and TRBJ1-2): EPEVTQTPSHQVTQMGQEVILRCVPISNHLYFYWYRQILGQKVEFLVSFYNNEISEKSEIFDDQFSVERPDGSNFTLKIRSTKLEDSAMYFCASSETDYGYTFGSGTRLTVV.

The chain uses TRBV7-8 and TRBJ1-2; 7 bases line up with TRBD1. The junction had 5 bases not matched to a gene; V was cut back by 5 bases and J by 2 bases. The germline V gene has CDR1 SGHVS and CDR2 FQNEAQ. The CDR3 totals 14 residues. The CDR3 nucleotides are TGTGCCAGCAGCCACGACAGGGCCAACTATGGCTACACCTTC. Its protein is CASSHDRANYGYTF.

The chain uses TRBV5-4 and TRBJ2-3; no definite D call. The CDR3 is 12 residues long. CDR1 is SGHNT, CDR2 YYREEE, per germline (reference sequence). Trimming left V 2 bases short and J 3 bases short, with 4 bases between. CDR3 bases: TGTGCCAGCAGCTTTGCGACAGATACGCAGTATTTT. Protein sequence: CASSFATDTQYF.

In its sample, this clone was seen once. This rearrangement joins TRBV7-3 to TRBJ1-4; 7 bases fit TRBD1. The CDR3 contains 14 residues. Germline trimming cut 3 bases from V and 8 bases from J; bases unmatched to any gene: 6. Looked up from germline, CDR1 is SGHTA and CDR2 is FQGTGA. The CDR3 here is CASSFEGAREKLFF. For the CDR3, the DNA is TGTGCCAGCAGCTTCGAGGGGGCAAGGGAAAAACTGTTTTTT.

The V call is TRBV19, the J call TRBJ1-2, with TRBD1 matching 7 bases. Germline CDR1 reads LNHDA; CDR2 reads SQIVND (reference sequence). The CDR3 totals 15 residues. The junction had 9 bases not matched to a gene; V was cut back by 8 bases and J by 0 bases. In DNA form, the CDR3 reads TGTGCCAGTTCCCCCGGGACAGTAGCTAACTATGGCTACACCTTC. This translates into CASSPGTVANYGYTF.

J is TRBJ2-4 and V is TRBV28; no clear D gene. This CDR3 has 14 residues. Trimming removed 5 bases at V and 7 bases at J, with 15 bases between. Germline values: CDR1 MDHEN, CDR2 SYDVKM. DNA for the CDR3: TGTGCCAGCAGTCCGACTCTCGGTGCTAACATTCAGTACTTC. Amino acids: CASSPTLGANIQYF.

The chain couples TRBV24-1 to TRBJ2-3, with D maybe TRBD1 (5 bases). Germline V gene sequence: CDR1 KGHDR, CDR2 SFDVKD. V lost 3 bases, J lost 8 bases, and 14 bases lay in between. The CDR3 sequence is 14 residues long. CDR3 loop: CATSDSRTPATQYF. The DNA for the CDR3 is TGTGCCACCAGTGATAGCAGGACACCAGCTACGCAGTATTTT.

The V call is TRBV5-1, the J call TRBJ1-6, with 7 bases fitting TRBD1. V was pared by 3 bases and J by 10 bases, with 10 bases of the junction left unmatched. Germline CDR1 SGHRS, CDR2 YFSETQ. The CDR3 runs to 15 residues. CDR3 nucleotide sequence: TGCGCCAGCAGCTCCCGCCCACAGGGGCAATCACCCCTCCACTTT. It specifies CASSSRPQGQSPLHF.

This chain's CDR3 is CASSLGGGANPSWDTQYF. The CDR3 DNA is TGTGCCAGCAGCTTAGGAGGGGGCGCGAACCCCTCGTGGGATACGCAGTATTTT. This rearrangement joins TRBV7-2 to TRBJ2-3, with TRBD1 matching over 7 bases. Germline V CDR1 and CDR2: SGHTA, FQGNSA. Trimming cost V 1 base and J 6 bases; bases outside gene matches: 16. The CDR3 length is 18 residues.

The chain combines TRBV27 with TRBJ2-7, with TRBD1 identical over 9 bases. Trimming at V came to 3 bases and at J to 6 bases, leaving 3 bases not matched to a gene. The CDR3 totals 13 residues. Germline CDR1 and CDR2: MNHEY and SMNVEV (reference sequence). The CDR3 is CASSFRTGVEQYF. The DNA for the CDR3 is TGTGCCAGCAGTTTCCGGACAGGGGTCGAGCAGTACTTC.

For the CDR3, the DNA is TGTGCCAGCAGATCAGGCTATTGGGGGCAATCGTATACCGGGGAGCTGTTTTTT. This encodes CASRSGYWGQSYTGELFF. This chain uses TRBV5-8 with TRBJ2-2, with D perhaps matching TRBD1 (6 bases). The CDR3 contains 18 residues. V lost 5 bases to trimming and J lost 5 bases, with 25 bases between them. CDR1 and CDR2 from the germline V gene are SGHTS and YDEGEE.

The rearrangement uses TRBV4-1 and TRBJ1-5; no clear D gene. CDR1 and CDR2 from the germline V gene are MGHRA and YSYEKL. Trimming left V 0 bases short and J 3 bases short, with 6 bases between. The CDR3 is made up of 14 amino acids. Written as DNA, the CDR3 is TGCGCCAGCAGCCAAGATATCCCCAATCAGCCCCAGCATTTT. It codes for CASSQDIPNQPQHF.

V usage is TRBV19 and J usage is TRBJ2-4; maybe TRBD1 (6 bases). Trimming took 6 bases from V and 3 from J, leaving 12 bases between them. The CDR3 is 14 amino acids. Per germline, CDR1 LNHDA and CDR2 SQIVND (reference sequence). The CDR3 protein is CASSPTGIKNIQYF. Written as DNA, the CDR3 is TGTGCCAGTAGCCCGACAGGAATCAAAAACATTCAGTACTTC.

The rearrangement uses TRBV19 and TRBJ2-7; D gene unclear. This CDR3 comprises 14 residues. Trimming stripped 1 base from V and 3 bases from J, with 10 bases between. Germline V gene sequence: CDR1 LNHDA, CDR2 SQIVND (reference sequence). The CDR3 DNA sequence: TGTGCCAGTAGTATAGGTTCCACGGGCTACGAGCAGTACTTC. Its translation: CASSIGSTGYEQYF.

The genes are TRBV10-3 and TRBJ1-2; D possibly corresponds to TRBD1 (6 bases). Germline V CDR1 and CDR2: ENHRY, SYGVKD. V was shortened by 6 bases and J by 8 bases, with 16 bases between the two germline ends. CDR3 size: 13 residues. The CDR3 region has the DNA TGTGCCATCAGGGACAGTGTATTAGGAGGCTACACCTTC. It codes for CAIRDSVLGGYTF.